The 14 T cell receptor beta chains reported below all come from one sample, sequenced in a study of read filtering for tumor transcriptome and immune sequencing. Molecular barcoded adaptors covering alpha/delta and beta/gamma chains were used on about 0.4 ug RNA. TCRdb re-called the reads with MiXCR, one entry per CDR3 protein. This table holds some 130,000 distinct CDR3 sequences, approximately 13% found once. Sequencing was performed on a population of CD138-negative cells sorted from bone marrow. All receptors come from a donor at least 40 years old with multiple myeloma.

Comments on this clonotype: A much larger clone differs by one base, so this may be a read error. The chain links TRBV18 to TRBJ1-1; D gene uncertain. With 6 bases removed from V and 4 bases from J, the gap between germline ends came to 15 bases. Germline V gene lookup returns CDR1 KGHSH and CDR2 LQKENI. The length of the CDR3 is 14 residues. For the CDR3, the DNA is TGTGCCAGCTCCCCCTCTGCCCATAGCACTGAAGCTTTCTTT. It translates to CASSPSAHSTEAFF.

Note on this clonotype: A read error may be the cause here, since a much bigger clone is one base away. This sequence joins TRBV5-1 and TRBJ2-2; D might be TRBD2 (5 bases). CDR1 is SGHRS and CDR2 is YFSETQ in the germline V gene. This CDR3 has 14 amino acids. The CDR3 is CASSGQPNTGVLFF. CDR3 DNA: TGCGCCAGTTCTGGGCAGCCGAACACCGGGGTGCTGTTTTTT.

In this sample, this clonotype turned up many times. The chain joins TRBV4-2 to TRBJ2-3; D uncertain. The ends were cut back, 1 base at V and 6 bases at J, with 11 bases in the middle. The CDR3 length is 14 residues. CDR1 LGHNA and CDR2 YNFKEQ come from the germline V gene. The DNA for the CDR3 is TGTGCCAGCAGCCAAGTTTACTCTAGGGATACGCAGTATTTT. Translation: CASSQVYSRDTQYF.

This clonotype has just a few counts. This may arise from a read error, as a much more abundant clone is one base away. V is TRBV12-3 or TRBV12-4 and J is TRBJ2-1; D possibly corresponds to TRBD1 (5 bases). The CDR3 runs to 13 residues. This CDR3 reads CAGSPGQYNEQFF. In DNA form, the CDR3 reads TGTGCCGGCAGTCCCGGACAATACAATGAGCAGTTCTTC.

This clonotype appeared many times. The chain employs TRBV4-1 and TRBJ2-2, with 7 nucleotides matching TRBD2. Germline V gene data show CDR1 as MGHRA and CDR2 as YSYEKL. V gave up 0 bases and J gave up 0 bases; unmatched junction bases: 4. CDR3 size: 17 residues. The CDR3 nucleotides are TGCGCCAGCAGCCAAGATTCGCTAGCGGCGAACACCGGGGAGCTGTTTTTT. Translation gives CASSQDSLAANTGELFF.

This clonotype was detected only a few times. The J gene is TRBJ2-7, the V gene TRBV7-2; 8 nucleotides align to TRBD1. Germline trimming cut 5 bases from V and 7 bases from J; bases unmatched to any gene: 16. This CDR3 is 16 amino acids long. Germline V gene sequence: CDR1 SGHTA, CDR2 FQGNSA. The CDR3 DNA follows: TGTGCCAGCAGCCCCCGGGACAGGTCTCTGAGTGGAGAGCAGTACTTC. This gives the protein CASSPRDRSLSGEQYF.

This clonotype occurred many times. J is TRBJ2-2 and V is TRBV5-5; unclear D gene. Deletions cut 4 bases from V and 4 bases from J, with 17 bases between. Germline values: CDR1 SGHKS, CDR2 YYEKEE (reference sequence). The CDR3 extends over 16 amino acids. CDR3 sequence (DNA): TGTGCCAGCAGCCCCACGCCCCGGTCTCCCACCGGGGAGCTGTTTTTT. It is translated as CASSPTPRSPTGELFF.

The table lists this clonotype with many counts. This chain uses TRBV7-9 with TRBJ1-4; D unresolved. V lost 4 bases, J lost 6 bases, and 9 bases lay in between. The CDR3 loop spans 13 amino acids. In germline, CDR1 is SEHNR, CDR2 FQNEAQ (reference sequence). Written as DNA, the CDR3 is TGTGCCAGCAGCTCTAGGCGGGATGAAAAACTGTTTTTT. This codes for CASSSRRDEKLFF.

There are many counts of this clonotype. DNA of the CDR3: TGTGCCAGCAGCCAAGAACAGGGGGCGGTCGGCTACACCTTC. Protein: CASSQEQGAVGYTF. The chain couples TRBV4-2 to TRBJ1-2, with 9 bases fitting TRBD1. The J segment lost 8 bases and the V segment lost 0 bases, leaving 4 bases of the junction unmatched. CDR3 length: 14 amino acids. CDR1 is LGHNA, CDR2 YNFKEQ, per germline.

This clonotype came up many times. Relative to the germline gene, one junction end is altered; a read error may explain this. J is TRBJ2-7 and V is TRBV4-2, with a possible D match to TRBD2 (7 bases). CDR3 size: 15 residues. Germline CDR1 and CDR2: LGHNA and YNFKEQ. DNA for the CDR3: TGCGCCAGCAGCCCTGGGGGGGGGGCCCCCTACGAGCAGTACTTC. Amino acid sequence: CASSPGGGAPYEQYF.

There are many counts of this clonotype. This chain connects TRBV20-1 to TRBJ1-1, with D perhaps TRBD1 (5 bases). V was cut by 7 bases and J by 3 bases, with 24 bases left in between. Germline lookup yields CDR1 DFQATT and CDR2 SNEGSKA (reference sequence). The CDR3 contains 16 residues. The CDR3 loop is CSVCGAIKLVDTEAFF. The CDR3 bases are TGCAGTGTTTGTGGGGCAATCAAATTGGTGGACACTGAAGCTTTCTTT.

This chain joins TRBV20-1 and TRBJ1-1; D is possibly TRBD1 (6 bases). This CDR3 is built from 14 residues. Trimming removed 5 bases at V and 6 bases at J, with 19 bases between. Germline V gene data show CDR1 as DFQATT and CDR2 as SNEGSKA (reference sequence). The CDR3 protein is CSALQGSSLAEAFF. CDR3 DNA sequence: TGCAGTGCTTTACAGGGATCCAGTTTGGCTGAAGCTTTCTTT.

The sample holds a few counts of this clonotype. This chain joins TRBV6-5 and TRBJ1-5; 10 bases map to TRBD1. V gave up 6 bases and J gave up 7 bases; unmatched junction bases: 9. CDR3 length equals 15 residues. Germline CDR1 reads MNHEY; CDR2 reads SVGAGI. This CDR3 is CASSPRTGGRQPQHF. The CDR3 nucleotides read TGTGCCAGCAGCCCACGGACAGGGGGAAGACAGCCCCAGCATTTT.

V gene TRBV23-1 combines with J gene TRBJ1-4; 9 positions agree with TRBD1. TRBV23-1 is designated an ORF whose function remains uncertain. V lost 0 bases, J lost 5 bases, and 4 bases stayed unmatched. This CDR3 contains 16 residues. Here the CDR3 reads CASSQSSGQGNEKLFF. CDR3 bases: TGCGCCAGCAGTCAATCGTCCGGACAGGGGAATGAAAAACTGTTTTTT.